One and the same sample provided the 26 T cell receptor beta chains below, sequenced in a study of cytomegalovirus exposure and HLA in healthy donors. The study ran its PCR with 60 Vbeta and 13 Jbeta primers. Some clones are missing from TCRdb's copy, which holds only in-frame ones; the method was immunoSEQ multiplex PCR. Altogether 45,000 to 60,000 clones are present, approximately 70% being singletons, with the ten largest covering about 3%. The sequenced sample was PBMCs. These receptors were obtained from a man aged 18 to 29 in good health and CMV-seronegative.

The chain links TRBV29-1 to TRBJ2-3; D may be TRBD1 (5 bases). The CDR3 consists of 13 residues. Germline CDR1 is SQVTM and CDR2 is ANQGSEA. V was cut by 5 bases and J by 2 bases, with 11 bases left in between. The CDR3 sequence: CSVSWTLTDTQYF. CDR3 bases: TGCAGCGTTTCGTGGACACTCACAGATACGCAGTATTTT.

The rearrangement links TRBV30 to TRBJ2-1, with 10 bases matching TRBD2. V was pared by 7 bases and J by 3 bases, with 6 bases of the junction left unmatched. Germline V CDR1 and CDR2: GTSNPN, SVGIG (reference sequence). The CDR3 runs 14 residues. The DNA for the CDR3 is TGTGCCTCCCTTTCTAGCGGGAGCTACAATGAGCAGTTCTTC. This translates into CASLSSGSYNEQFF.

This clone was picked up one time. As DNA, the CDR3 is TGTGCCAGCAGTTTTGGGGGGGGTCAGCCCCAGCATTTT. It yields the protein CASSFGGGQPQHF. The chain joins TRBV6-5 to TRBJ1-5, with D possibly matching TRBD1 (5 bases). The CDR3 sequence is 13 residues long. V lost 4 bases and J lost 6, with 10 bases in between. Germline V lookup: CDR1 MNHEY, CDR2 SVGAGI.

V gene TRBV4-3 combines with J gene TRBJ2-7, with 8 positions matching TRBD2. The germline V gene encodes CDR1 LGHNA and CDR2 YSLEER. V shed 2 bases, J shed 3 bases, and the junction held 6 bases outside the gene matches. This CDR3 has 15 residues. The CDR3 bases are TGCGCCAGCAGCCAAACACGGGAGGGCCTCTACGAGCAGTACTTC. Protein product: CASSQTREGLYEQYF.

The chain combines TRBV4-3 with TRBJ2-7; TRBD2 matches at 9 bases. Germline V lookup: CDR1 LGHNA, CDR2 YSLEER. CDR3 size: 16 residues. Unmatched junction bases numbered 10, after V lost 4 bases and J lost 3 bases. In nucleotides, the CDR3 is TGCGCCAGCAGCCCGAAGAGACTAGCGGAGAACTACGAGCAGTACTTC. This encodes CASSPKRLAENYEQYF.

The chain links TRBV4-3 to TRBJ1-3, with no clear D. The CDR3 sequence is 15 residues long. Germline lookup yields CDR1 LGHNA and CDR2 YSLEER. V lost 2 bases to trimming and J lost 2 bases, with 10 bases between them. This CDR3 is CASSQIGRAGNTIYF. CDR3 DNA: TGCGCCAGCAGCCAAATAGGGAGGGCTGGAAACACCATATATTTT.

The chain has TRBV28 and TRBJ1-5; perhaps TRBD1 as D (5 bases). This CDR3 has 15 residues. Germline V gene sequence: CDR1 MDHEN, CDR2 SYDVKM. V lost 4 bases to trimming and J lost 2 bases, with 12 bases between them. CDR3 region: CASSSVEGGNQPQHF. CDR3 DNA: TGTGCCAGCAGTTCTGTCGAAGGGGGCAATCAGCCCCAGCATTTT.

The chain has TRBV6-1 and TRBJ2-2, with 9 bases matching TRBD2. CDR1 and CDR2 from the germline V gene are MNHNS and SASEGT. The CDR3 sequence is 14 residues long. After removal of 4 bases from V and 4 bases from J, the junction contained 1 base not matched to a gene. This CDR3 is CASSGLAATGELFF. The DNA for the CDR3 is TGTGCCAGCAGTGGACTAGCGGCCACCGGGGAGCTGTTTTTT.

This rearrangement joins TRBV18 to TRBJ1-1, with D tentatively TRBD1 (5 bases). The CDR3 consists of 14 residues. The germline V gene has CDR1 KGHSH and CDR2 LQKENI. V was clipped by 2 bases and J by 4 bases, with 11 bases between them. The CDR3 region has the DNA TGTGCCAGCTCACCAGGGGCAGTCGGCACTGAAGCTTTCTTT. This gives the protein CASSPGAVGTEAFF.

The chain couples TRBV6-6 to TRBJ2-1; 7 bases match TRBD2. Germline CDR1 reads MNHNY; CDR2 reads SVGAGI (reference sequence). The CDR3 has 14 residues. V trimming: 7 bases; J trimming: 0 bases; junction bases outside the gene matches: 3. The CDR3 region is CASTKRDSYNEQFF. DNA of the CDR3: TGTGCCAGCACGAAGCGGGACTCCTACAATGAGCAGTTCTTC.

V is TRBV6-5 and J is TRBJ1-1, with D unclear. The CDR3 spans 15 residues. V was shortened by 0 bases and J by 0 bases, with 8 bases between the two germline ends. Looked up from germline, CDR1 is MNHEY and CDR2 is SVGAGI. CDR3 protein: CASSYSGRLNTEAFF. CDR3 DNA: TGTGCCAGCAGTTACTCGGGCAGATTGAACACTGAAGCTTTCTTT.

V usage is TRBV7-9 and J usage is TRBJ2-7, with D possibly being TRBD1 (5 bases). CDR1 SEHNR and CDR2 FQNEAQ come from the germline V gene (reference sequence). Trimming shortened V by 4 bases and J by 7 bases, and 14 bases separated the two germline ends. This CDR3 has 13 residues. The chain's CDR3 is CASSYQTRQEQYF. The CDR3 DNA reads TGTGCCAGCAGCTACCAGACGAGACAGGAGCAGTACTTC.

The rearrangement uses TRBV19 and TRBJ1-5; maybe TRBD1 (6 bases). Germline V gives CDR1 LNHDA, CDR2 SQIVND (reference sequence). Trimming stripped 4 bases from V and 1 base from J, with 23 bases between. This CDR3 is built from 19 residues. The CDR3 DNA is TGTGCCAGTAGTACACCGACAGGTGTGGCAGATGGGAGCAATCAGCCCCAGCATTTT. It encodes CASSTPTGVADGSNQPQHF.

The V call is TRBV5-1, the J call TRBJ1-6, with D perhaps TRBD1 (6 bases). The length of the CDR3 is 15 residues. The germline V gene has CDR1 SGHRS and CDR2 YFSETQ. V lost 5 bases, J lost 10 bases, and 19 bases lay in between. The chain's CDR3 is CASSLSGVGGSPLHF. CDR3 sequence (DNA): TGCGCCAGCAGTTTGAGTGGGGTTGGGGGCTCACCCCTCCACTTT. The full variable domain, rest sourced from reference TRBV5-1 and TRBJ1-6, is KAGVTQTPRYLIKTRGQQVTLSCSPISGHRSVSWYQQTPGQGLQFLFEYFSETQRNKGNFPGRFSGRQFSNSRSEMNVSTLELGDSALYLCASSLSGVGGSPLHFGNGTRLTVT.

This chain connects TRBV6-5 to TRBJ2-4; 9 nucleotides align to TRBD2. The CDR3 spans 14 residues. Germline V lookup: CDR1 MNHEY, CDR2 SVGAGI. The V segment lost 6 bases and the J segment 8 bases; nucleotides outside the gene matches: 8. The CDR3 DNA follows: TGTGCCAGCAGGGCTAGCGGGGCGGGGGACATTCAGTACTTC. This gives the protein CASRASGAGDIQYF.

A note on this clone: A read error may account for a junction end that differs from germline. The CDR3: CASSLGQVAFF. For the CDR3, the DNA is TGTGCTAGCAGCTTAGGACAGGTAGCTTTCTTT. The rearrangement joins TRBV7-7 to TRBJ1-1; 7 bases map to TRBD1. CDR3 length equals 11 residues. Germline lookup yields CDR1 SSHAT and CDR2 FNYEAQ (reference sequence).

The V call is TRBV28, the J call TRBJ2-1; 8 bases fit TRBD2. This CDR3 contains 16 residues. CDR1 and CDR2 (germline): MDHEN, SYDVKM. V was clipped by 4 bases and J by 3 bases; unmatched bases: 8. CDR3 DNA sequence: TGTGCCAGCAGTTCCCCCTCCAGCGGGAGCTACAATGAGCAGTTCTTC. This codes for CASSSPSSGSYNEQFF.

This clone was found once. V usage is TRBV4-1 and J usage is TRBJ1-1; 8 nucleotides agree with TRBD1. There are 15 residues in the CDR3. The J segment lost 7 bases and the V segment lost 1 base, leaving 8 bases of the junction unmatched. The germline V gene encodes CDR1 MGHRA and CDR2 YSYEKL. DNA for the CDR3: TGCGCCAGCAGCCAAGGGCAGGGGGCGCAGGATGAAGCTTTCTTT. It codes for CASSQGQGAQDEAFF.

This clone has only one observation. The J gene is TRBJ1-5, the V gene TRBV28, with D possibly TRBD1 on 6 matching bases. Germline-derived CDR1 and CDR2 are MDHEN and SYDVKM. Trimming removed 6 bases from V and 7 bases from J, with 16 bases in between. This CDR3 is 14 amino acids long. CDR3 region: CASRQTGLGQPQHF. CDR3 bases: TGTGCCAGCAGACAAACAGGGCTTGGCCAGCCCCAGCATTTT.

The rearrangement uses TRBV2 and TRBJ2-2, with 7 bases identical to TRBD2. V trimming: 2 bases; J trimming: 5 bases; junction bases outside the gene matches: 8. The CDR3 runs to 16 residues. CDR1 and CDR2 (germline): SNHLY, FYNNEI. The CDR3 here is CASSERLAGITGELFF. DNA of the CDR3: TGTGCCAGCAGTGAACGGTTAGCGGGTATTACCGGGGAGCTGTTTTTT.

The chain links TRBV10-3 to TRBJ2-1; D is possibly TRBD2 (6 bases). Germline V CDR1 and CDR2: ENHRY, SYGVKD. This CDR3 contains 12 residues. Trimming removed 2 bases from V and 13 bases from J, with 12 bases in between. CDR3 sequence (DNA): TGTGCCATCAGTGAGGGGGGAGGCTTCCAGTTCTTC. Protein: CAISEGGGFQFF.

The CDR3 DNA is TGTGCCGTAGACCAGGGGGACAACTATGGCTACACCTTC. This translates into CAVDQGDNYGYTF. The V and J genes are TRBV10-3 and TRBJ1-2; 7 bases agree with TRBD1. The V and J ends lost 11 bases and 2 bases, in that order; junction bases with no gene match: 8. CDR3 length equals 13 residues. Per germline, CDR1 ENHRY and CDR2 SYGVKD.

The V and J genes are TRBV11-2 and TRBJ2-5; D possibly corresponds to TRBD2 (6 bases). Germline CDR1 is SGHAT and CDR2 is FQNNGV. V was shortened by 7 bases and J by 5 bases, with 17 bases between the two germline ends. This CDR3 region has 14 residues. The CDR3 loop reads CASTQAGGGETQYF. The DNA for the CDR3 is TGTGCCAGCACCCAAGCCGGGGGAGGCGAGACCCAGTACTTC.

The chain recombines TRBV4-3 with TRBJ1-4; D uncertain. V lost 0 bases and J 1 base, leaving 9 bases between the germline ends. Germline values: CDR1 LGHNA, CDR2 YSLEER. This CDR3 region has 16 residues. In DNA, the CDR3 is TGCGCCAGCAGCCAAGATAGAGGATTAACTAATGAAAAACTGTTTTTT. Its protein is CASSQDRGLTNEKLFF.

The chain uses TRBV19 and TRBJ2-4; unclear D gene. V was trimmed by 2 bases and J by 7 bases, leaving 6 bases between them. The CDR3 is 12 amino acids. From germline, CDR1 is LNHDA and CDR2 SQIVND (reference sequence). DNA of the CDR3: TGTGCCAGTAGTATATCGAGTAACATTCAGTACTTC. Amino acid sequence: CASSISSNIQYF.

The gene calls are TRBV6-5 and TRBJ2-4; D is uncertain. CDR1 is MNHEY and CDR2 is SVGAGI in the germline V gene. The CDR3 is made up of 14 amino acids. Trimming removed 8 bases at V and 0 bases at J, with 11 bases between. Here the CDR3 DNA reads TGTGCCAGCCGAATTACTGCAGCCAAAAACATTCAGTACTTC. Protein: CASRITAAKNIQYF.